Detailed here is one T cell receptor beta chain. As yet, its antigen is unknown. This entry is derived from a study of graft-versus-host responses after intestinal transplantation. Notes on the study in general: High graft-versus-host to host-versus-graft clonal ratios were found in allografts of patients who had graft-donor T cell macrochimerism. Recipient marrow contained GvH clones, some of which appeared first in ileum or blood.

Using immunoSEQ multiplex PCR, the repertoire was profiled, and TCRdb retains in-frame clones only, with some absent. Counted here are tens of thousands of clones, roughly 95% occurring once; the ten biggest clones make up about 0.49%. Germline loops: CDR1 LNHDA, CDR2 SQIVND (reference sequence). V dropped 4 bases and J dropped 6; count of bases not matched to a gene: 5. The CDR3 runs 14 residues. This specimen was PBMCs, taken 156 days after intestinal transplant. This receptor was obtained from a human patient who received an intestinal transplant, so some T cells may come from the graft donor. The J gene is TRBJ1-5, the V gene TRBV19; 8 bases agree with TRBD1. CDR3 amino acids: CASSSRQGSQPQHF. The CDR3, as DNA: TGTGCCAGTAGTAGCAGACAGGGGAGTCAGCCCCAGCATTTT.